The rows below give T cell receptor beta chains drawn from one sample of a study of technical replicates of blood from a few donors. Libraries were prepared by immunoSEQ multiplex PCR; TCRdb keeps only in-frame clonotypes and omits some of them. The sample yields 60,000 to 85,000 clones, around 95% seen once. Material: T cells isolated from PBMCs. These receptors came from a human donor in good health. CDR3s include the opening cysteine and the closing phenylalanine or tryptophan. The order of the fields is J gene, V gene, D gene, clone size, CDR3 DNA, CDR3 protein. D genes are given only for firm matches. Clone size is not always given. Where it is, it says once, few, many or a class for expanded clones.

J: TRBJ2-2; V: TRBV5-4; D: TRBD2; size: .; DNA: TGTGCCAGCAGCCTTGGACTAGCGGGAGAATCTTTCACCGGGGAGCTGTTTTTT; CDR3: CASSLGLAGESFTGELFF
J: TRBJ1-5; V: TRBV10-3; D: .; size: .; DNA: TGTGCCATCAGTGAGTCCTCCCAGGGGCAGCCCCAGCATTTT; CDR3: CAISESSQGQPQHF
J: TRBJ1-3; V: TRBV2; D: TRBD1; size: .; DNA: TGTGCCAGCAGAGTGGACCAGGGGGTTAACACCATATATTTT; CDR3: CASRVDQGVNTIYF
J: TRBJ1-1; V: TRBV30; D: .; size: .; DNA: TGTGCCTGGAGTTTGAGCTTCCCAATGAACACTGAAGCTTTCTTT; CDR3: CAWSLSFPMNTEAFF
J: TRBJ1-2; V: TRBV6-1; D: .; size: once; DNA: TGTGCCAGCACCATAGACAGGTTCGCTAACTATGGCTACACCTTC; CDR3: CASTIDRFANYGYTF
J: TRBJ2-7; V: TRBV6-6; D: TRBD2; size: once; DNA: TGTGCCAGCAGCGGGGGGGCCCCGTTATATTACGAGCAGTACTTC; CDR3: CASSGGAPLYYEQYF
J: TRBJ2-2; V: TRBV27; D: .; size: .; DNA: TGTGCCAGCAGTCTGGGACTTAACACCGGGGAGCTGTTTTTT; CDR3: CASSLGLNTGELFF
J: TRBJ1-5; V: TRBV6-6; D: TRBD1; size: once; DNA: TGTGCCAGCTGGGACAGGGGAGTCGTTGGCAATCAGCCCCAGCATTTT; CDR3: CASWDRGVVGNQPQHF
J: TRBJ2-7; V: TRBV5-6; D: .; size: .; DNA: TGTGCCAGCAGCTTGGCTTCTCAGGGCATCCGACAGTACTTC; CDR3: CASSLASQGIRQYF
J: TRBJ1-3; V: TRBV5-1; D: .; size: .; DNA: TGCGCCAGCAGCCAGGACAGTGGAAACACCATATATTTT; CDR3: CASSQDSGNTIYF
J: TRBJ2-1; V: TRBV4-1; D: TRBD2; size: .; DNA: TGCGCCAGCATAGATACTAGCGGGAAAGGACCCTTCAATGAGCAGTTCTTC; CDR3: CASIDTSGKGPFNEQFF
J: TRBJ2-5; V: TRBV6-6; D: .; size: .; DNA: TGTGCCAGCAGTTACAGGGGGGAGACCCAGTACTTC; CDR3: CASSYRGETQYF
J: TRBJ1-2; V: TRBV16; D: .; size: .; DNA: TGTGCCAGCAGCCAATGGCAGGGCAACTATGGCTACACCTTC; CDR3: CASSQWQGNYGYTF